Presented here are 7 T cell receptor beta chains from one specimen sequenced in a study of control samples from healthy donors and cancer patients. The table came from immunoSEQ multiplex PCR; TCRdb's copy has only in-frame clones and leaves some out. The table has some 120,000 clones, 88% seen once. Sequenced input: blood. These receptors were obtained from a man in his fifties in good health.

J is TRBJ2-3 and V is TRBV10-3; no clear D. CDR1 is ENHRY, CDR2 SYGVKD, per germline. V lost 5 bases and J lost 4, with 13 bases in between. The CDR3 is made up of 14 amino acids. The DNA for the CDR3 is TGTGCCATCAGTACGGCCCCCCCAGCAGATACGCAGTATTTT. This sequence encodes CAISTAPPADTQYF.

The V call is TRBV29-1, the J call TRBJ2-5; no reliable D call. Trimming stripped 3 bases from V and 0 bases from J, with 8 bases between. CDR1 is SQVTM and CDR2 is ANQGSEA in the germline V gene. CDR3 length equals 13 residues. The CDR3 coding sequence is TGCAGCGTTGAGCCCCTGTACCAAGAGACCCAGTACTTC. Translating gives CSVEPLYQETQYF.

Turning to this clone: In the same sample, other DNA sequences code for this CDR3. The J gene is TRBJ2-5, the V gene TRBV20-1, with D hard to call. From germline, CDR1 is DFQATT and CDR2 SNEGSKA (reference sequence). V lost 3 bases and J lost 1, with 0 bases in between. The length of the CDR3 is 10 residues. The CDR3 DNA is TGCAGTGCTAGCCAAGAGACCCAGTACTTC. Translated, it gives CSASQETQYF.

J is TRBJ1-6 and V is TRBV7-8, with a weak D call TRBD1 (6 bases). Germline V gene lookup returns CDR1 SGHVS and CDR2 FQNEAQ. The V gene lost 1 base and the J gene lost 10 bases, with 23 bases spanning the gap. This CDR3 has 18 amino acids. The CDR3, as DNA: TGTGCCAGCAGCTTAGTAGGAGGGGCCAGGGGAGTTCGCTCACCCCTCCACTTT. Protein: CASSLVGGARGVRSPLHF.

The rearrangement uses TRBV10-1 and TRBJ1-5; D may be TRBD1 (5 bases). V was trimmed by 9 bases and J by 1 base, leaving 10 bases between them. The CDR3 length is 13 residues. Germline-derived CDR1 and CDR2 are WNHNN and SYGVQD (reference sequence). CDR3 coding DNA: TGCGCCAGTGGTGGGGGAAGCAATCAGCCCCAGCATTTT. This gives the protein CASGGGSNQPQHF.

CDR3 residues: CASSPPRTYEQYF. In DNA, the CDR3 is TGTGCCAGCAGTCCCCCCAGGACTTACGAGCAGTACTTC. This chain uses TRBV6-5 with TRBJ2-7; TRBD2 is a possible D gene (5 bases). This CDR3 comprises 13 residues. The germline V gene has CDR1 MNHEY and CDR2 SVGAGI. V shed 5 bases and J shed 4 bases, with 12 bases lying between them.

The chain is built from TRBV10-2 and TRBJ2-1, with TRBD1 matching 10 bases. Trimming cost V 6 bases and J 10 bases; bases outside gene matches: 9. This CDR3 has 14 residues. Germline V gene data show CDR1 as WSHSY and CDR2 as SAAADI. The CDR3 nucleotides read TGCGCCAGCAGGCCCGGGGACAGGGGCAACGAGCAGTTCTTC. Amino acid sequence: CASRPGDRGNEQFF.